This T cell receptor beta chain was retrieved from a study of post-analysis software for immune sequencing data (dated by TCRdb to about 2015). A note on the overall study: Relapsing-remitting, secondary progressive and progressive-relapsing multiple sclerosis were recorded as disease courses, and subtype annotation was lacking for some patients. Patient repertoires were compared against 11 previously published healthy control repertoires from donors aged about 6 to 28 years. A subset of samples was prepared in parallel using single-end sample barcoding, then pooled and co-amplified after Illumina adapter ligation.

Deletion took 2 bases off V and 1 base off J, with a span of 11 bases between the germline ends. From a lookup of the germline V gene, CDR1 and CDR2 are MNHEY and SVGEGT. The CDR3 runs 15 amino acids, cysteine and phenylalanine included. Kept here is only the CDR3 DNA, which spans 45 bases and is read in frame from base 1. TCR beta repertoires were profiled from peripheral blood of under 15 young patients with multiple sclerosis to demonstrate the VDJtools post-analysis software. The patients with multiple sclerosis were children and adolescents between roughly 6 and 15 years of age. This clonotype was recorded a few times. Its antigen is currently not known. One base away there is no much larger clone; base qualities are not given. What the work shows at the level of the full study, not this receptor alone: The control group was slightly older than the multiple sclerosis patient group. When samples were clustered directly using the F measure, samples prepared in the same batch co-clustered strongly, which prompted a batch-effect correction. Compared with controls, multiple sclerosis patients had significantly lower normalized Chao1 diversity, a finding suggesting substantial peripheral T-cell clonal expansion. Significantly higher frequencies in patients than in controls were found for five or six TRBV segments, including TRBV5-6, TRBV5-1 and TRBV20-1.

Library preparation employed PCR. Sequencing instrument: Illumina HiSeq 2500. To reduce PCR and sequencing biases, unique molecular identifiers were built into the TCR beta cDNA libraries. Every 1 to 10 million input T cells yielded approximately 500,000 cDNA molecules, meaning each molecule approximated one T cell. The patient libraries were prepared and sequenced with the same protocol used for the earlier healthy control dataset. Samples belonging to the same batch were prepared together, multiplexed and sequenced on a shared HiSeq lane. Regarding the original processing steps: MIGEC was used to process the raw barcoded reads, and molecular identifier groups with only a single read were discarded before consensus assembly and CDR3 extraction. Clonotype tables were post-analysed with VDJtools, normalizing diversity by down-sampling all datasets to the smallest sample size. Repertoire overlap clustering matched CDR3 amino acid but not nucleotide sequences to correct batch-related cross-sample contamination. TCRdb applied fastp at Q25 and MiXCR to the public reads, then kept only in-frame beta chains. One record per CDR3 amino acid sequence lists the most common genes and DNA. These V and J calls derive from TCRdb rather than the authors' analysis. In all, the sample holds 600,000 to 700,000 distinct CDR3 sequences, and about 60% of those were seen once. About 11% of the sample belongs to the ten largest clones.

Rearrangement joined TRBV6-2 or TRBV6-3 to TRBJ2-5, with the D gene uncertain. This clonotype was sampled from a girl aged 2 to 9 with multiple sclerosis. Sequencing was done on a sample of blood. CDR3 protein: CASSYRRPPQETQYF. The nucleotide sequence is given as TGTGCCAGCAGTTACCGTCGCCCCCCCCAAGAGACCCAGTACTTC.